The rows below give T cell receptor beta chains drawn from one sample of a study of CD8 T cells in Susac syndrome. MiXCR, applied by TCRdb to the immunoSEQ multiplex PCR reads, yields one record per CDR3 protein. The sample carries about 24,000 distinct CDR3 sequences, 85% to 95% recorded once. The source material was CD8+ T cells from PBMCs. The receptors were sampled from a human donor with Susac syndrome. CDR3s include the opening cysteine and the closing phenylalanine or tryptophan. D genes are given only for firm matches. A row's size may be missing; if present it is once, few, many or a size class.

v_call,d_call,clone_size,j_call,cdr3_nt,cdr3_aa
TRBV27,TRBD1,NA,TRBJ2-7,TGTGCCACCGGCCGGGACAGGGTATACGAGCAGTACTTC,CATGRDRVYEQYF
TRBV7-3,TRBD1,few,TRBJ2-3,TGTGCCAGCAGCCCGACAGGGGTAGGAGATACGCAGTATTTT,CASSPTGVGDTQYF
TRBV20-1,TRBD1,NA,TRBJ1-2,TGCAGTGCTAGAGCAGGGGGCGCCGATGGCTACACCTTC,CSARAGGADGYTF
TRBV28,TRBD1,NA,TRBJ2-7,TGTGCCAGCAGTTTATGGACAGGGGGTCGCTACGAGCAGTACTTC,CASSLWTGGRYEQYF
TRBV6-5,TRBD2,NA,TRBJ2-5,TGTGCCAGCAGTTACCAAATAGCGGGGGGGGGAGAAAAGTACCAAGAGACCCAGTACTTC,CASSYQIAGGGEKYQETQYF
TRBV6-1,NA,once,TRBJ2-4,TGTGCCAGCAGTCCGGAAATCAGCGGAATAGCCAAAAACATTCAGTACTTC,CASSPEISGIAKNIQYF
TRBV29-1,TRBD1,once,TRBJ1-1,TGCAGCGTTGGGGACAGCTGGAACACTGAAGCTTTCTTT,CSVGDSWNTEAFF
TRBV3-1,NA,NA,TRBJ2-7,TGTGCCAGCAGCCAGGGCAGCCCTCCCTACGAGCAGTACTTC,CASSQGSPPYEQYF
TRBV4-1,NA,NA,TRBJ1-1,TGCGCCAGCAGCCACACAAGGATGAACACTGAAGCTTTCTTT,CASSHTRMNTEAFF
TRBV19,NA,NA,TRBJ1-6,TGTGCCAGTACCGAAATGGGGCCCCTTTCCCCCCTCCACTTT,CASTEMGPLSPLHF
TRBV29-1,TRBD2,NA,TRBJ2-5,TGCAGCGTTGAAGAAGCGGGGGACATTCCGACATGGGCCCCACAAGAGACCCAGTACTTC,CSVEEAGDIPTWAPQETQYF
TRBV15,TRBD1,NA,TRBJ2-2,TGTGCCACCAGTGCTTCAGGGGGTTTTGGCGGGGAGCTGTTTTTT,CATSASGGFGGELFF
TRBV18,TRBD1,NA,TRBJ1-2,TGTGCCAGCTCACCACCAGGGACAGTTAACTATGGCTACACCTTC,CASSPPGTVNYGYTF
TRBV7-2,NA,NA,TRBJ1-5,TGTGCCAGCAGCTTAGGTCAGGGCCCAGTGGCTAATCAGCCCCAGCATTTT,CASSLGQGPVANQPQHF
TRBV7-9,NA,NA,TRBJ2-7,TGTGCCAGCAGCTTAGATGGTGGCAGCTCCTACGAGCAGTACTTC,CASSLDGGSSYEQYF
TRBV12-3/TRBV12-4,TRBD1,once,TRBJ2-5,TGTGCCAGCAGTCTACAGGGGGCTGGAGAGACCCAGTACTTC,CASSLQGAGETQYF
TRBV7-2,NA,NA,TRBJ2-3,TGTGCCAGCAGCCCCCTCGCGGCGGGGAGCTTCACAGATACGCAGTATTTT,CASSPLAAGSFTDTQYF
TRBV7-2,TRBD2,few,TRBJ2-3,TGTGCCAGCAGCTTACGCCTGGGACTAGCGGGTGCCGCCAGCACAGATACGCAGTATTTT,CASSLRLGLAGAASTDTQYF
TRBV5-1,TRBD2,NA,TRBJ2-5,TGCGCCAGCAGGCCTCCGGCCGGGGGGTGGGAGACCCAGTACTTC,CASRPPAGGWETQYF
TRBV9,NA,NA,TRBJ2-1,TGTGCCAGCAGCGTAGAGCAGGACCCGTCCTACAATGAGCAGTTCTTC,CASSVEQDPSYNEQFF
TRBV4-3,TRBD2,NA,TRBJ2-5,TGCGCCAGCAGCCAAGGGCTAGCGGGGGAACTGGGGGAGACCCAGTACTTC,CASSQGLAGELGETQYF
TRBV6-6,NA,NA,TRBJ2-5,TGTGCCAGCAGTTACTTGCCAGATATAGAGACCCAGTACTTC,CASSYLPDIETQYF
TRBV5-1,TRBD2,NA,TRBJ2-5,TGCGCCAGCAGCTCCCTCGGGGGGGGTAAGGAGACCCAGTACTTC,CASSSLGGGKETQYF
TRBV7-9,NA,NA,TRBJ1-1,TGTGCCAGCAGCTTAGAGGCAGGGTTCATGAACACTGAAGCTTTCTTT,CASSLEAGFMNTEAFF
TRBV5-6,NA,few,TRBJ2-7,TGTGCCAGCAGCTTATTAAGCTACGAGCAGTACTTC,CASSLLSYEQYF
TRBV6-2/TRBV6-3,NA,few,TRBJ2-1,TGTGCCAGCACTTACCCCGGGAATGAGCAGTTCTTC,CASTYPGNEQFF
TRBV6-4,TRBD2,NA,TRBJ2-7,TGTGCCAGCAGTGACGGAGCGGGGGGGAGCGAGCAGTACTTC,CASSDGAGGSEQYF
TRBV4-3,TRBD2,NA,TRBJ2-1,TGCGCCAGCAGCCTCGGATCTAGCGGTTCCTACAATGAGCAGTTCTTC,CASSLGSSGSYNEQFF
TRBV28,TRBD1,few,TRBJ1-2,TGTGCCAGCAGTTTACGAAGGAGGGGGCTGAGGGATGGCTACACCTTC,CASSLRRRGLRDGYTF
TRBV28,TRBD2,NA,TRBJ2-1,TGTGCCAGCAGTTCGGGACTAGGCTACAATGAGCAGTTCTTC,CASSSGLGYNEQFF
TRBV27,TRBD1,few,TRBJ2-7,TGTGCCAGCAGTTTAACAGGGGTCCACGAGCAGTACTTC,CASSLTGVHEQYF
TRBV5-1,NA,NA,TRBJ2-1,TGCGCCAGCAGCTTGGTTCCGGGCCCCTACAATGAGCAGTTCTTC,CASSLVPGPYNEQFF
TRBV6-4,TRBD1,NA,TRBJ2-7,TGTGCCAGCAGTGCAGGACAGGGGGCTAACGAGCAGTACTTC,CASSAGQGANEQYF
TRBV6-2/TRBV6-3,NA,NA,TRBJ1-2,TGTGCCAGTAGACAGAGATCTAACTATGGCTACACCTTC,CASRQRSNYGYTF
TRBV28,NA,NA,TRBJ1-1,TGTGCCAGCAGTTTAATGGGGTACGAAGCTTTCTTT,CASSLMGYEAFF
TRBV7-9,NA,once,TRBJ2-3,TGTGCCAGCAGCTACGACGGACAGACTCTAGATACGCAGTATTTT,CASSYDGQTLDTQYF
TRBV4-3,TRBD2,NA,TRBJ2-1,TGCGCCAGCAGCCAAGACCCCGGACTAGCGGGTGAGCAGTTCTTC,CASSQDPGLAGEQFF
TRBV4-3,TRBD1,NA,TRBJ2-1,TGCGCCAGCAGCCCGCGACAGGGTCTTGTTCATGAGCAGTTCTTC,CASSPRQGLVHEQFF
TRBV5-6,NA,NA,TRBJ1-2,TGTGCCAGCAGCTTGAGTATTGACGGACTCGGCGGCTACACCTTC,CASSLSIDGLGGYTF
TRBV28,NA,NA,TRBJ2-7,TGTGCCAGCAGTTTAGGGTTATCAAGGTACTTC,CASSLGLSRYF
TRBV27,NA,few,TRBJ2-7,TGTGCCAGCAGTCCCCAGCGCTCCTACGAGCAGTACTTC,CASSPQRSYEQYF
TRBV28,NA,NA,TRBJ2-7,TGTGCCAACTCACAGGACCCTCGCTCCGAGCAGTACTTC,CANSQDPRSEQYF
TRBV28,TRBD1,once,TRBJ2-7,TGTGCCAGCAGTTGGACAGGGGGATCGTCCTACGAGCAGTACTTC,CASSWTGGSSYEQYF
TRBV14,TRBD1,NA,TRBJ1-2,TGTGCCAGCAGCCCCCAGGACAGGGCTGGCTACACCTTC,CASSPQDRAGYTF
TRBV27,TRBD1,NA,TRBJ2-7,TGTGCCAGCAGTCCCTGGACAGGGCACTACGAGCAGTACTTC,CASSPWTGHYEQYF
TRBV28,NA,NA,TRBJ1-3,TGTGCCAGCAGTTTGGTCACAGGGCCTATCTCTGATGGAAACACCATATATTTT,CASSLVTGPISDGNTIYF
TRBV6-5,NA,once,TRBJ2-4,TGTGCCAGCCTTTGGACCCCCAAAAACATTCAGTACTTC,CASLWTPKNIQYF
TRBV3-1,TRBD2,NA,TRBJ2-3,TGTGCCAGCAGCCATGATCCGGGGGGAGTCACAGATACGCAGTATTTT,CASSHDPGGVTDTQYF
TRBV11-2,NA,NA,TRBJ2-7,TGTGCCAGCAGCTTACCCGACGGACGATTAACCTACGAGCAGTACTTC,CASSLPDGRLTYEQYF
TRBV7-6,NA,NA,TRBJ1-2,TGTGCCAGCAGCTTAGGCACGGGGACGTTTGGCTACACCTTC,CASSLGTGTFGYTF
TRBV6-2/TRBV6-3,NA,NA,TRBJ2-3,TGTGCCAGCAGTTACAGGGAACGGGGGTCAGATACGCAGTATTTT,CASSYRERGSDTQYF
TRBV9,NA,NA,TRBJ2-2,TGTGCCAGCACGAACAGGGAGAACACCGGGGAGCTGTTTTTT,CASTNRENTGELFF